The 6 T cell receptor beta chains in this list originate from one sample, sequenced in a study of control samples from healthy donors and cancer patients. The protocol was immunoSEQ multiplex PCR, while the TCRdb copy is restricted to in-frame clones and leaves out a portion. The sample carries approximately 140,000 clones, 80% to 95% recorded once. Input material: blood. Receptors were obtained from a man aged 18 to 30 in good health.

The gene calls are TRBV19 and TRBJ1-4; perhaps TRBD1 as D (6 bases). The CDR3 totals 13 residues. Trimming shortened V by 3 bases and J by 9 bases, and 11 bases separated the two germline ends. Germline assignment: CDR1 LNHDA and CDR2 SQIVND (reference sequence). This CDR3 is CASSIVTGKKLFF. The CDR3 nucleotides are TGTGCCAGTAGTATCGTTACAGGGAAAAAACTGTTTTTT.

This chain uses TRBV9 with TRBJ2-1; 8 bases are a match to TRBD2. CDR3 length: 15 residues. Germline-derived CDR1 and CDR2 are SGDLS and YYNGEE. V shed 4 bases, J shed 5 bases, and the junction held 8 bases outside the gene matches. The CDR3 protein is CASSTSGSFDNEQFF. CDR3 sequence (DNA): TGTGCCAGCAGCACCAGCGGGAGCTTCGACAATGAGCAGTTCTTC. Complete variable domain (other parts from reference TRBV9 and TRBJ2-1): DSGVTQTPKHLITATGQRVTLRCSPRSGDLSVYWYQQSLDQGLQFLIQYYNGEERAKGNILERFSAQQFPDLHSELNLSSLELGDSALYFCASSTSGSFDNEQFFGPGTRLTVL.

The chain employs TRBV18 and TRBJ1-6, with D possibly being TRBD1 (6 bases). This CDR3 region has 13 residues. Germline CDR1 reads KGHSH; CDR2 reads LQKENI. With 3 bases removed from V and 13 bases from J, the gap between germline ends came to 13 bases. The DNA for the CDR3 is TGTGCCAGCTCACCTCGGACAGATAGTCCCCTCCACTTT. It specifies CASSPRTDSPLHF.

The genes are TRBV6-4 and TRBJ2-2; 12 bases map to TRBD1. CDR3 size: 15 residues. With 6 bases clipped from V and 3 bases from J, the junction kept 2 bases outside the gene matches. Germline-derived CDR1 and CDR2 are MRHNA and SNTAGT. The CDR3 region is CASSGTGGDTGELFF. CDR3 DNA sequence: TGTGCCAGCAGCGGGACAGGGGGCGACACCGGGGAGCTGTTTTTT.

A single count supports this clone. The genes are TRBV2 and TRBJ1-1; TRBD1 agrees at 7 bases. After removal of 6 bases from V and 3 bases from J, the junction contained 4 bases not matched to a gene. This CDR3 is 13 amino acids long. CDR1 is SNHLY, CDR2 FYNNEI, per germline. The CDR3 protein is CASRTGYDTEAFF. The CDR3 nucleotides are TGTGCCAGCAGGACAGGGTATGACACTGAAGCTTTCTTT.

This chain connects TRBV12-3 or TRBV12-4 to TRBJ1-5; D is ambiguous. Trimming removed 7 bases at V and 4 bases at J, with 8 bases between. The CDR3 sequence is 12 residues long. The DNA of the CDR3 is TGTGCCAGCACTACAAGGAATCAGCCCCAGCATTTT. Translating it yields CASTTRNQPQHF.